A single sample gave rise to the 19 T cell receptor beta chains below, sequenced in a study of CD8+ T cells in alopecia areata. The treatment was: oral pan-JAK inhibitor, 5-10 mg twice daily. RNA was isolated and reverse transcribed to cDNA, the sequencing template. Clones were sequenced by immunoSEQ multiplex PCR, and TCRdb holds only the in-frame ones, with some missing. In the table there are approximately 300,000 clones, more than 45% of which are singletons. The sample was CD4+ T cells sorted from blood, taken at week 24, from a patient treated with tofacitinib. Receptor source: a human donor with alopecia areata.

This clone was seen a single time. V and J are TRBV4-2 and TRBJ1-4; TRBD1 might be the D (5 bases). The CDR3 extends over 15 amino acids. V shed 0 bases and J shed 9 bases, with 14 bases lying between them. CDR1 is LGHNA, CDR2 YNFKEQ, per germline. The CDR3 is CASSQDGQGSQKLFF. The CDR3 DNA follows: TGTGCCAGCAGCCAAGATGGTCAGGGAAGTCAAAAACTGTTTTTT.

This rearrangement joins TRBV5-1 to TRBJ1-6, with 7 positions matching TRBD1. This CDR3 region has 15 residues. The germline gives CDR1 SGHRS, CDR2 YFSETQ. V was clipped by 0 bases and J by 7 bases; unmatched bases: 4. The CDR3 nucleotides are TGCGCCAGCAGCTTGGGACAGGGATCGAATTCACCCCTCCACTTT. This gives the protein CASSLGQGSNSPLHF. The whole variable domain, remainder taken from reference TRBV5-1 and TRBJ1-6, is KAGVTQTPRYLIKTRGQQVTLSCSPISGHRSVSWYQQTPGQGLQFLFEYFSETQRNKGNFPGRFSGRQFSNSRSEMNVSTLELGDSALYLCASSLGQGSNSPLHFGNGTRLTVT.

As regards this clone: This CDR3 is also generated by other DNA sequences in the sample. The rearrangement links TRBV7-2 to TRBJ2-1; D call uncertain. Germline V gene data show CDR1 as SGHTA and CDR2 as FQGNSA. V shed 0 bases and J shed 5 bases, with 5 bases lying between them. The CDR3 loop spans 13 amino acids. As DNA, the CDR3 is TGTGCCAGCAGCTTAGCAGGGAACAATGAGCAGTTCTTC. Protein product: CASSLAGNNEQFF.

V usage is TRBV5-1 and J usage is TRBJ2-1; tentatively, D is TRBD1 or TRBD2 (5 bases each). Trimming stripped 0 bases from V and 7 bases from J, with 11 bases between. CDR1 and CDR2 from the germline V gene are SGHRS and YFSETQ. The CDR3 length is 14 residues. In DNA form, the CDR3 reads TGCGCCAGCAGCTTGGGTGAGGGGTGGAATGAGCAGTTCTTC. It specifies CASSLGEGWNEQFF.

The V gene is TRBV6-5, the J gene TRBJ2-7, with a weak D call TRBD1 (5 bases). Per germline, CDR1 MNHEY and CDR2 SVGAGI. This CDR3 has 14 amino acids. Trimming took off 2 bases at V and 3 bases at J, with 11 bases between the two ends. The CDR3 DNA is TGTGCCAGCAGTTACGGGAAGGGGAACTACGAGCAGTACTTC. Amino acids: CASSYGKGNYEQYF.

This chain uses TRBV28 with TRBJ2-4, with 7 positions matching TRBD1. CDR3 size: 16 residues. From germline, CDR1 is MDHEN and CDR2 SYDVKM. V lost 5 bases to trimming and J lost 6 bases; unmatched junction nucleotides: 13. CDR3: CASSTDRDGRGNIQYF. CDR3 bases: TGTGCCAGCAGTACCGACAGGGATGGCCGGGGAAACATTCAGTACTTC.

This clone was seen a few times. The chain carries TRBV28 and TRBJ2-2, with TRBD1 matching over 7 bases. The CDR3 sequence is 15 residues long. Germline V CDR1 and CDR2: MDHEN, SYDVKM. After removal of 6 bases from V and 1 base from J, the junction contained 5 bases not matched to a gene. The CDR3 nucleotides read TGTGCCAGCAGAATACAGGGGATGAACACCGGGGAGCTGTTTTTT. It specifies CASRIQGMNTGELFF.

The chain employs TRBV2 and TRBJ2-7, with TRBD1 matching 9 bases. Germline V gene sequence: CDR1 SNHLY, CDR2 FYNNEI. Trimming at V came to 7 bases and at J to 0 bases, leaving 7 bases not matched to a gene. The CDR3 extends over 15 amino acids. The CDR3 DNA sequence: TGTGCCAGCACCCGGGGACAGGGAAGCTCCTACGAGCAGTACTTC. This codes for CASTRGQGSSYEQYF.

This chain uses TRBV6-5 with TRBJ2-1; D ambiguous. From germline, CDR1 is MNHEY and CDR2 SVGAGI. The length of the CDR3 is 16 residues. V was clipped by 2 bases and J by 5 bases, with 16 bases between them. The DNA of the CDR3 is TGTGCCAGCAGTTACGTAACCGCCAGATTGAACAATGAGCAGTTCTTC. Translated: CASSYVTARLNNEQFF.

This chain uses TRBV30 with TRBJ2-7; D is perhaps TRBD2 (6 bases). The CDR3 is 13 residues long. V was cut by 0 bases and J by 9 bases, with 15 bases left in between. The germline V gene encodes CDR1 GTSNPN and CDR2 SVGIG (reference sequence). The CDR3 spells CAWSVSQLGGQYF. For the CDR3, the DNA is TGTGCCTGGAGTGTATCACAGCTGGGAGGGCAGTACTTC.

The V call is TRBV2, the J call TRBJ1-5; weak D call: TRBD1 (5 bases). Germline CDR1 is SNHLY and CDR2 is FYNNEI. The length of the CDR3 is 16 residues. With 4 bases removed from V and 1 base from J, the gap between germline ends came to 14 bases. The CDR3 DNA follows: TGTGCCAGCAGTGGCGGGGACTCCGGGAGCAATCAGCCCCAGCATTTT. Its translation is CASSGGDSGSNQPQHF.

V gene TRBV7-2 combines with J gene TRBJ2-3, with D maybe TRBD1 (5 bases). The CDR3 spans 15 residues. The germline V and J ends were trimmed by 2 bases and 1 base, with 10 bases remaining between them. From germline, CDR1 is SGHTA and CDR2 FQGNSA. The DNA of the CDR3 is TGTGCCAGCAGCTTAATGATAGGGGGCACAGATACGCAGTATTTT. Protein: CASSLMIGGTDTQYF.

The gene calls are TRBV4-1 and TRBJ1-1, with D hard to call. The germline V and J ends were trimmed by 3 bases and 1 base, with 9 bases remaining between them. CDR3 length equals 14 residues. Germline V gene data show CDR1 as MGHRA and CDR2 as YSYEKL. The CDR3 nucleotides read TGCGCCAGCAGCCAGGTTGGACGGAACACTGAAGCTTTCTTT. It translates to CASSQVGRNTEAFF.

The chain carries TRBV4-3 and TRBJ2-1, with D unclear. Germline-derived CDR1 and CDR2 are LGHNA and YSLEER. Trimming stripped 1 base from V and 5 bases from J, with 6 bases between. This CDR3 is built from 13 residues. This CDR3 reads CASSQGSHNEQFF. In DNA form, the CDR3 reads TGCGCCAGCAGCCAAGGTAGCCACAATGAGCAGTTCTTC.

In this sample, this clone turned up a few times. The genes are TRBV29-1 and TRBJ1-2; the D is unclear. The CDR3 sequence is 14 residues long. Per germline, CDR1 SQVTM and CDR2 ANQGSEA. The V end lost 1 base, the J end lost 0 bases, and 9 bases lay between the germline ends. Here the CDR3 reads CSVEVLGSNYGYTF. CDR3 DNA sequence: TGCAGCGTTGAAGTGCTCGGGTCTAACTATGGCTACACCTTC.

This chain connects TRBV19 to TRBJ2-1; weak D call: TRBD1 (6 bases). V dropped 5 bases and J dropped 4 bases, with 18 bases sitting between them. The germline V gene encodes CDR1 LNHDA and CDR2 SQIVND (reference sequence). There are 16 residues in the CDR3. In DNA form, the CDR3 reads TGTGCCAGTAGTCCCAGGGGCGGCGGAACTTACAATGAGCAGTTCTTC. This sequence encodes CASSPRGGGTYNEQFF.

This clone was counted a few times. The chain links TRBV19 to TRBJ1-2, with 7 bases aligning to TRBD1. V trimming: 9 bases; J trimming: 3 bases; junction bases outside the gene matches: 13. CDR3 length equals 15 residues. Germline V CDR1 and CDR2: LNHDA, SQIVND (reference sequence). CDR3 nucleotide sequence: TGTGCCAGCCTTAACAGGGGCAGGGGGGACTATGGCTACACCTTC. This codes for CASLNRGRGDYGYTF.

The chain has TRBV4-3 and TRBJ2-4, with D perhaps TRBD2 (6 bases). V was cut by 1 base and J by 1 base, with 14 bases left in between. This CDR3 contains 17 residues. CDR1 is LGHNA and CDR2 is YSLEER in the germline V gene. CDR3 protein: CASSQVWGVSAKNIQYF. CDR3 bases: TGCGCCAGCAGCCAAGTGTGGGGGGTCTCTGCCAAAAACATTCAGTACTTC.

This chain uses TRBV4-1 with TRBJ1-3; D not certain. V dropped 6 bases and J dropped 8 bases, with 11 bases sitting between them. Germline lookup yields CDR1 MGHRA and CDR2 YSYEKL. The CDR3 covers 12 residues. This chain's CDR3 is CASRGGVDTIYF. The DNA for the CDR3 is TGCGCCAGCAGAGGTGGGGTTGACACCATATATTTT.